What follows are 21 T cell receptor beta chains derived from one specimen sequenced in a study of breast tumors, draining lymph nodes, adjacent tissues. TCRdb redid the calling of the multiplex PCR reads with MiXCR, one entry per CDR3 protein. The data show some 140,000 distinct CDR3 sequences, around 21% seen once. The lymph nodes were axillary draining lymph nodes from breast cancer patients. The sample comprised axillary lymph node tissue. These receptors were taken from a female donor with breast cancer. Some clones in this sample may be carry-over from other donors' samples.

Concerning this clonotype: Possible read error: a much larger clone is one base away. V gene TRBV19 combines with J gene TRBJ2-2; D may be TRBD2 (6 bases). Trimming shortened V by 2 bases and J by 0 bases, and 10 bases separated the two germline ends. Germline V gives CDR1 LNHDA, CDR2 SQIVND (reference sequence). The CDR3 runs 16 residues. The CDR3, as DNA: TGTGCCAGTAGTATACGGGGGACCGCGAACACCGGGGAGCTGTTTTTT. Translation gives CASSIRGTANTGELFF.

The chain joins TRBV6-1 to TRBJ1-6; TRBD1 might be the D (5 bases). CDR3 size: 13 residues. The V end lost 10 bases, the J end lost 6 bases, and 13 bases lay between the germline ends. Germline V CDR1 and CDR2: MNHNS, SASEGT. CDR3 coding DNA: TGTGCCACCTTAGTTGGGGGTAATTCACCCCTCCACTTT. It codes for CATLVGGNSPLHF.

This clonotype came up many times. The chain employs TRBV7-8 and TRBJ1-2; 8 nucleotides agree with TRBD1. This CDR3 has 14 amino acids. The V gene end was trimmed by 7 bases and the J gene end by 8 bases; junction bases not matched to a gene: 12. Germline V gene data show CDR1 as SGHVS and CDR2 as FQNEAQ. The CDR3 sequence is CASTPDRAPEGYTF. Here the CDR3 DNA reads TGTGCCAGCACCCCGGACAGGGCGCCGGAAGGCTACACCTTC.

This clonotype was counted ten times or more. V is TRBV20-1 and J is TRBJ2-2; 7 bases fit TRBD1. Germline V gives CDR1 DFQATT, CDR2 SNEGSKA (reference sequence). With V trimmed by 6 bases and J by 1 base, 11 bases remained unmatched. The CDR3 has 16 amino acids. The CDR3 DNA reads TGCAGTGCCACCCCTAATGACAGGGTGAACACCGGGGAGCTGTTTTTT. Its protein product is CSATPNDRVNTGELFF.

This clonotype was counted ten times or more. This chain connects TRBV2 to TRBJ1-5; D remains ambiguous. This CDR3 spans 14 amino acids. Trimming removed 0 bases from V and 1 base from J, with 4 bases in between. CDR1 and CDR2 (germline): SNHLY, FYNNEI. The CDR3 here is CASSEASSNQPQHF. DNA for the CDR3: TGTGCCAGCAGTGAAGCGTCCAGCAATCAGCCCCAGCATTTT.

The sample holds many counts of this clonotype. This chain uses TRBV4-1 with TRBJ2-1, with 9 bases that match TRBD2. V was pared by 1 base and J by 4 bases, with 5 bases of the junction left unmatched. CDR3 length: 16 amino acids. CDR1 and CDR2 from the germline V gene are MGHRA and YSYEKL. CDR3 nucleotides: TGCGCCAGCAGCCAAGTACGACTAGCGGTATACAATGAGCAGTTCTTC. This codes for CASSQVRLAVYNEQFF.

The CDR3 DNA reads as TGTGCCTGGAGTGGAGGGGGTGCCTACGAGCAGTACTTC. Amino acid sequence: CAWSGGGAYEQYF. J is TRBJ2-7 and V is TRBV30, with TRBD1 as a possible D gene (6 bases). In germline, CDR1 is GTSNPN, CDR2 SVGIG (reference sequence). Trimming took 1 base from V and 2 from J, leaving 9 bases between them. The CDR3 length is 13 residues. Variable domain in full (rest from reference TRBV30 and TRBJ2-7): SQTIHQWPATLVQPVGSPLSLECTVEGTSNPNLYWYRQAAGRGLQLLFYSVGIGQISSEVPQNLSASRPQDRQFILSSKKLLLSDSGFYLCAWSGGGAYEQYFGPGTRLTVT.

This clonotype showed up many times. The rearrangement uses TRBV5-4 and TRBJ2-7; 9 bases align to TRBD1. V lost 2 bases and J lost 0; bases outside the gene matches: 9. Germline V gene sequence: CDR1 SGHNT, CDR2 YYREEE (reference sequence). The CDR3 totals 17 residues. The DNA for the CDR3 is TGTGCCAGCAGCTTATCTTACAGGGGGCCTCACTCCTACGAGCAGTACTTC. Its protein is CASSLSYRGPHSYEQYF.

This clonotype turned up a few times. The DNA for the CDR3 is TGTGCCAGTACCGAGAGTTCTAGCGGAGTTAACACCGGGGAGCTGTTTTTT. Protein product: CASTESSSGVNTGELFF. The chain has TRBV19 and TRBJ2-2, with 7 bases matching TRBD2. Germline values: CDR1 LNHDA, CDR2 SQIVND (reference sequence). The V segment lost 7 bases and the J segment 2 bases; nucleotides outside the gene matches: 13. The CDR3 is made up of 17 amino acids.

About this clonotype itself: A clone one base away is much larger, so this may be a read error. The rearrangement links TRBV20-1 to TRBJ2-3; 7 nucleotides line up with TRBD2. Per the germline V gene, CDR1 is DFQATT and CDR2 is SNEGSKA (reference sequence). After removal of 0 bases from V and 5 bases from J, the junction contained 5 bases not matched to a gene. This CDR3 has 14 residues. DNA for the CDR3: TGCAGTGCTAGAGATGTAACGGGAGGAGATACGCAGTATTTT. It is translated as CSARDVTGGDTQYF.

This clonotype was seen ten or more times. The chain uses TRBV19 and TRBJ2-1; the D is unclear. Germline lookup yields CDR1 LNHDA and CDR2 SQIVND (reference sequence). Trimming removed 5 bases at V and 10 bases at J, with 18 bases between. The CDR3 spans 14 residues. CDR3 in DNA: TGTGCCAGTAGTCGCCCCCAAGGGCTTAGGGAGCAGTTCTTC. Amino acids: CASSRPQGLREQFF.

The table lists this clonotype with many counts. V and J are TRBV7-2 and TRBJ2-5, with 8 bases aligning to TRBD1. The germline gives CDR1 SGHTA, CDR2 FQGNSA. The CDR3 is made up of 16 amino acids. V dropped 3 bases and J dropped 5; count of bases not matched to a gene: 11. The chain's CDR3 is CASSFVGAGGAETQYF. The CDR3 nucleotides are TGTGCCAGCAGCTTTGTCGGGGCAGGGGGCGCGGAGACCCAGTACTTC.

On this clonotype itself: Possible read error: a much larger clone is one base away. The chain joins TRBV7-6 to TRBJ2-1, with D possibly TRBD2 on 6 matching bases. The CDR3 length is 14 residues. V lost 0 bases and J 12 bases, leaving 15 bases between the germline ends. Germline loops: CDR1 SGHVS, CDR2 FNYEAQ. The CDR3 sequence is CASSLAGGGHVQFF. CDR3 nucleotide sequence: TGTGCCAGCAGCTTAGCGGGAGGAGGCCATGTGCAGTTCTTC.

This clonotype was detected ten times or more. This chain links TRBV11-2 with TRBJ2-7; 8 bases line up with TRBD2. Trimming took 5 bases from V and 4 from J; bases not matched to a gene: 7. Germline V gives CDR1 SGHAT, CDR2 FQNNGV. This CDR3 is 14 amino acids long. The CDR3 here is CASSPQAGAYEQYF. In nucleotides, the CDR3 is TGTGCCAGCAGCCCACAAGCGGGAGCTTACGAGCAGTACTTC.

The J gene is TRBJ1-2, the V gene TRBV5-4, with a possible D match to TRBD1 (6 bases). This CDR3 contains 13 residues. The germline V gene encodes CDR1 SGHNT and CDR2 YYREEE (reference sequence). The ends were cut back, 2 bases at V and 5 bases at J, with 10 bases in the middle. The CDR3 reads CASSFEGGYGYTF. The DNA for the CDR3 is TGTGCCAGCAGCTTCGAAGGGGGTTATGGCTACACCTTC.

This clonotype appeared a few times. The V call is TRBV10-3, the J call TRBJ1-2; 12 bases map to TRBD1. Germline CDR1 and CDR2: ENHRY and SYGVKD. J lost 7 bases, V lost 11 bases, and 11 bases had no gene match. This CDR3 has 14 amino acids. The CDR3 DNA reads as TGTGCCTCGACCATGGGACAGGGGGCGGGTGGCTACACCTTC. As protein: CASTMGQGAGGYTF.

CDR3 protein: CASSRPKETQYF. The CDR3 nucleotides are TGTGCCAGCAGCCGCCCTAAAGAGACCCAGTACTTC. The chain uses TRBV11-2 and TRBJ2-5, with unresolved D. CDR3 length: 12 amino acids. CDR1 is SGHAT and CDR2 is FQNNGV in the germline V gene. The V end was cut by 5 bases, the J end by 3 bases, with 7 bases between.

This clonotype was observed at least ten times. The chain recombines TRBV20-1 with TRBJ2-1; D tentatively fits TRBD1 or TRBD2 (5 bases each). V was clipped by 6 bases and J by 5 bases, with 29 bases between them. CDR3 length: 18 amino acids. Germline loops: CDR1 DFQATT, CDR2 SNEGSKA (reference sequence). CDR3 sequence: CSATHLEHGAALNNEQFF. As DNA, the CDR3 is TGCAGTGCCACCCACCTGGAACACGGGGCGGCCCTGAACAATGAGCAGTTCTTC.

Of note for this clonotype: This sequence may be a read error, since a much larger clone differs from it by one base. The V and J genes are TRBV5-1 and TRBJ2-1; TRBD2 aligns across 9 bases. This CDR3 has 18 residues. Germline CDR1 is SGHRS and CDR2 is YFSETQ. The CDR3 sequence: CASSLGLAVYSSYNEQSF. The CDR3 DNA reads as TGCGCCAGCAGCTTGGGACTAGCGGTCTACAGCTCCTACAATGAGCAGTCCTTC.

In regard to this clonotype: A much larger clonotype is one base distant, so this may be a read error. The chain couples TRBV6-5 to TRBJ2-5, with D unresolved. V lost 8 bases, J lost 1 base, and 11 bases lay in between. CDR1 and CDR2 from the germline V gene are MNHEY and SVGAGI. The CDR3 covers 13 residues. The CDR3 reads CASGVKAQETQYF. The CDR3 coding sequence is TGTGCCAGCGGGGTGAAGGCCCAAGAGACCCAGTACTTC.

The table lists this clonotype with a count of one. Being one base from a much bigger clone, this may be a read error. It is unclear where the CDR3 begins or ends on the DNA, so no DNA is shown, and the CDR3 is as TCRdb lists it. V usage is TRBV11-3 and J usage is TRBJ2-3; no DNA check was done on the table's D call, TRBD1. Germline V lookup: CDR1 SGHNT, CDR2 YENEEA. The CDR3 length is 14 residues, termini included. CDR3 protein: CASSFRGRTDAQYF.